Listed here are 25 T cell receptor beta chains from one sample, sequenced in a study of blood T cell repertoires in COVID-19. The repertoire was sequenced with immunoSEQ multiplex PCR; TCRdb's copy has only in-frame clones and lacks some. The sample includes about 90,000 clones, approximately 86% seen only once; the top ten take 1.2%. What was sequenced was peripheral blood. These receptors originate from an elderly man with active or convalescent COVID-19.

The J gene is TRBJ1-5, the V gene TRBV19; a weak D match, TRBD1 (6 bases). Germline CDR1 is LNHDA and CDR2 is SQIVND (reference sequence). Trimming removed 7 bases at V and 7 bases at J, with 20 bases between. CDR3 length equals 15 residues. CDR3 bases: TGTGCCAGTAACCATCGGGGGGCGCTTAACCAGCCCCAGCATTTT. Translating gives CASNHRGALNQPQHF.

The chain carries TRBV5-5 and TRBJ1-1, with D tentatively TRBD1 (5 bases). The CDR3 length is 15 residues. Germline CDR1 and CDR2: SGHKS and YYEKEE (reference sequence). V gave up 4 bases and J gave up 1 base, with 14 bases separating them. The DNA for the CDR3 is TGTGCCAGCAGCGCACGCCAGGGCCCGAACACTGAAGCTTTCTTT. Its protein is CASSARQGPNTEAFF.

The chain couples TRBV7-8 to TRBJ1-2; TRBD1 matches 8 bases. V lost 0 bases and J lost 8; bases outside the gene matches: 11. Germline CDR1 reads SGHVS; CDR2 reads FQNEAQ. The CDR3 has 16 residues. The CDR3 here is CASSLALAGGVGGYTF. In DNA form, the CDR3 reads TGTGCCAGCAGCTTAGCCCTGGCAGGGGGCGTCGGAGGCTACACCTTC.

This sequence joins TRBV2 and TRBJ1-2; 8 nucleotides align to TRBD1. CDR1 is SNHLY and CDR2 is FYNNEI in the germline V gene. Losses at the gene ends were 6 bases for V and 8 bases for J; bases not matched to a gene: 8. The CDR3 totals 13 residues. For the CDR3, the DNA is TGTGCCAGCAGCCCGGGACAGGCTAGGGGCTACACCTTC. This codes for CASSPGQARGYTF.

The chain couples TRBV30 to TRBJ1-4; D possibly corresponds to TRBD1 (5 bases). CDR3 length: 15 residues. The germline V gene encodes CDR1 GTSNPN and CDR2 SVGIG (reference sequence). V was trimmed by 2 bases and J by 7 bases, leaving 17 bases between them. CDR3 sequence: CAWSSLAGHGEKLFF. CDR3 in DNA: TGTGCCTGGAGTTCCCTTGCAGGGCACGGTGAAAAACTGTTTTTT.

The V gene is TRBV7-3, the J gene TRBJ1-1; 8 nucleotides line up with TRBD1. The germline V gene encodes CDR1 SGHTA and CDR2 FQGTGA. The CDR3 runs to 14 residues. V lost 5 bases, J lost 4 bases, and 6 bases stayed unmatched. The CDR3 region is CASSKSGQGTEAFF. DNA for the CDR3: TGTGCCAGCAGCAAATCAGGACAGGGCACTGAAGCTTTCTTT.

The genes are TRBV6-2 or TRBV6-3 and TRBJ2-5; D unresolved. Germline V CDR1 and CDR2: MNHEY, SVGEGT. V shed 2 bases and J shed 5 bases, with 3 bases lying between them. The CDR3 length is 11 residues. In DNA, the CDR3 is TGTGCCAGCAGTTACCCGGAGACCCAGTACTTC. It yields the protein CASSYPETQYF.

The rearrangement links TRBV6-2 or TRBV6-3 to TRBJ2-5; the match to TRBD1 covers 8 bases. Germline CDR1 and CDR2: MNHEY and SVGEGT. The CDR3 has 17 amino acids. V gave up 0 bases and J gave up 3 bases; unmatched junction bases: 9. CDR3 sequence (DNA): TGTGCCAGCAGTTACTCCATCCCATCGACAGGGGAAGAGACCCAGTACTTC. Translated, it gives CASSYSIPSTGEETQYF.

V and J are TRBV12-3 or TRBV12-4 and TRBJ1-5; no reliable D call. The CDR3 totals 12 residues. Trimming shortened V by 5 bases and J by 5 bases, and 7 bases separated the two germline ends. The CDR3 DNA sequence: TGTGCCAGCAGTCCCACAGATCAGCCCCAGCATTTT. It translates to CASSPTDQPQHF.

The rearrangement uses TRBV5-8 and TRBJ2-1, with TRBD2 identical over 12 bases. This CDR3 is 19 amino acids long. The germline CDR1 and CDR2 sequences are SGHTS and YDEGEE. V trimming: 1 base; J trimming: 1 base; junction bases outside the gene matches: 9. The CDR3 DNA follows: TGTGCCAGCAGCTTGAGGACTAGCGGGATTAGATGGTCCTACAATGAGCAGTTCTTC. Protein sequence: CASSLRTSGIRWSYNEQFF. The full variable domain, completed using reference TRBV5-8 and TRBJ2-1, is EAGVTQSPTHLIKTRGQQATLRCSPISGHTSVYWYQQALGLGLQFLLWYDEGEERNRGNFPPRFSGRQFPNYSSELNVNALELEDSALYLCASSLRTSGIRWSYNEQFFGPGTRLTVL.

The V gene is TRBV2, the J gene TRBJ1-5; 9 nucleotides align to TRBD1. This CDR3 spans 14 amino acids. Per germline, CDR1 SNHLY and CDR2 FYNNEI. J gave up 4 bases and V 4 bases, and 2 bases lay outside the gene matches. CDR3 in DNA: TGTGCCAGCAGTGCCGGGACAGGGAATCAGCCCCAGCATTTT. Amino acid sequence: CASSAGTGNQPQHF.

The DNA of the CDR3 is TGTGCCAGCAGTTTATCGTACGACTCACACTCTGGAAACACCATATATTTT. This encodes CASSLSYDSHSGNTIYF. The rearrangement uses TRBV27 and TRBJ1-3; D unresolved. This CDR3 is built from 17 residues. V dropped 0 bases and J dropped 0 bases, with 12 bases sitting between them. CDR1 and CDR2 from the germline V gene are MNHEY and SMNVEV (reference sequence).

The V call is TRBV7-9, the J call TRBJ2-3; 8 bases line up with TRBD1. The CDR3 loop spans 15 amino acids. Germline V gene sequence: CDR1 SEHNR, CDR2 FQNEAQ (reference sequence). The junction had 7 bases not matched to a gene; V was cut back by 5 bases and J by 3 bases. Here the CDR3 DNA reads TGTGCCAGCAGCCTCGGACAGGGCAGGACAGATACGCAGTATTTT. This codes for CASSLGQGRTDTQYF.

V gene TRBV2 combines with J gene TRBJ1-1, with no clear D. Deletions cut 6 bases from V and 6 bases from J, with 8 bases between. The CDR3 contains 11 residues. Germline CDR1 SNHLY, CDR2 FYNNEI. The CDR3 DNA reads as TGTGCCAGCAGGAAAGCCGCTGAAGCTTTCTTT. This translates into CASRKAAEAFF. Drawing the rest from reference TRBV2 and TRBJ1-1, the complete variable domain is EPEVTQTPSHQVTQMGQEVILRCVPISNHLYFYWYRQILGQKVEFLVSFYNNEISEKSEIFDDQFSVERPDGSNFTLKIRSTKLEDSAMYFCASRKAAEAFFGQGTRLTVV.

The V gene is TRBV11-2, the J gene TRBJ2-2; D is possibly TRBD2 (5 bases). CDR1 and CDR2 (germline): SGHAT, FQNNGV. With 0 bases removed from V and 6 bases from J, the gap between germline ends came to 14 bases. This CDR3 has 16 residues. This chain's CDR3 is CASSLEAGRSPGELFF. The CDR3 DNA sequence: TGTGCCAGCAGCTTAGAGGCGGGCAGGAGTCCCGGGGAGCTGTTTTTT.

The chain links TRBV7-8 to TRBJ2-3; TRBD2 might be the D (6 bases). Per the germline V gene, CDR1 is SGHVS and CDR2 is FQNEAQ. The length of the CDR3 is 14 residues. V shed 5 bases and J shed 2 bases, with 11 bases lying between them. The CDR3 DNA follows: TGTGCCAGCAGCCCGGGGAGGAACACAGATACGCAGTATTTT. Protein: CASSPGRNTDTQYF. Based on the CDR3 plus reference TRBV7-8 and TRBJ2-3, the full variable domain is GAGVSQSPRYKVAKRGQDVALRCDPISGHVSLFWYQQALGQGPEFLTYFQNEAQLDKSGLPSDRFFAERPEGSVSTLKIQRTQQEDSAVYLCASSPGRNTDTQYFGPGTRLTVL.

The CDR3 loop is CASSYWATEAFF. The CDR3, as DNA: TGTGCCAGCAGCTATTGGGCGACTGAAGCTTTCTTT. The chain employs TRBV7-9 and TRBJ1-1; D is unclear. There are 12 residues in the CDR3. Trimming took off 4 bases at V and 5 bases at J, with 8 bases between the two ends. The germline V gene has CDR1 SEHNR and CDR2 FQNEAQ (reference sequence).

The count of this clone is one. The chain employs TRBV7-2 and TRBJ2-1; 11 bases match TRBD1. The CDR3 loop spans 19 amino acids. V lost 5 bases and J lost 5; bases outside the gene matches: 17. The germline V gene has CDR1 SGHTA and CDR2 FQGNSA. The CDR3 DNA is TGTGCCAGCAGCCCCCCGGGACAGGGGGTTGGCAGGACCAACAATGAGCAGTTCTTC. Translation: CASSPPGQGVGRTNNEQFF.

The chain employs TRBV25-1 and TRBJ2-3, with a weak D call TRBD2 (5 bases). Trimming shortened V by 5 bases and J by 3 bases, and 12 bases separated the two germline ends. The CDR3 is made up of 14 amino acids. Germline-derived CDR1 and CDR2 are MGHDK and SYGVNS. In DNA form, the CDR3 reads TGTGCCAGCAGTAGCGGAAGGGAGACAGATACGCAGTATTTT. Translation: CASSSGRETDTQYF. Full variable domain (outside the CDR3, taken from reference TRBV25-1 and TRBJ2-3): EADIYQTPRYLVIGTGKKITLECSQTMGHDKMYWYQQDPGMELHLIHYSYGVNSTEKGDLSSESTVSRIRTEHFPLTLESARPSHTSQYLCASSSGRETDTQYFGPGTRLTVL.

The gene calls are TRBV7-2 and TRBJ2-7, with 11 bases identical to TRBD1. Trimming took 8 bases from V and 2 from J; bases not matched to a gene: 11. The CDR3 is made up of 16 amino acids. From germline, CDR1 is SGHTA and CDR2 FQGNSA. The CDR3 is CASAPTPGQGAYEQYF. For the CDR3, the DNA is TGTGCCAGCGCGCCAACACCGGGACAGGGGGCCTACGAGCAGTACTTC.

The V call is TRBV18, the J call TRBJ2-7; 11 bases are a match to TRBD1. From germline, CDR1 is KGHSH and CDR2 LQKENI. The CDR3 is made up of 17 amino acids. Germline trimming cut 0 bases from V and 1 base from J; bases unmatched to any gene: 5. This chain's CDR3 is CASSPPRTGGMSYEQYF. The CDR3 DNA reads as TGTGCCAGCTCACCACCGCGGACAGGGGGCATGTCCTACGAGCAGTACTTC.

This chain uses TRBV4-3 with TRBJ1-2; D uncertain. The CDR3 covers 14 residues. Germline values: CDR1 LGHNA, CDR2 YSLEER. V was pared by 3 bases and J by 8 bases, with 16 bases between. CDR3 nucleotides: TGCGCCAGCAGCCATGCCGGAGGAGACGGAGGCTACACCTTC. Residues: CASSHAGGDGGYTF.

V gene TRBV20-1 combines with J gene TRBJ1-1, with D hard to call. This CDR3 comprises 14 residues. With 3 bases removed from V and 4 bases from J, the gap between germline ends came to 15 bases. Looked up from germline, CDR1 is DFQATT and CDR2 is SNEGSKA (reference sequence). This CDR3 is CSASRRASTTEAFF. The CDR3 DNA reads TGCAGTGCTAGTAGGCGGGCCTCGACCACTGAAGCTTTCTTT.

This rearrangement joins TRBV2 to TRBJ1-5; D remains unclear. This CDR3 region has 14 residues. Germline CDR1 SNHLY, CDR2 FYNNEI. V lost 6 bases, J lost 6 bases, and 15 bases lay in between. The CDR3 DNA reads as TGTGCCAGCAGCGAGGATCTTTTAGGTCAGCCCCAGCATTTT. This translates into CASSEDLLGQPQHF.

The V call is TRBV5-6, the J call TRBJ1-2; 7 bases line up with TRBD1. V dropped 4 bases and J dropped 4; count of bases not matched to a gene: 7. Germline CDR1 SGHDT, CDR2 YYEEEE. The CDR3 totals 14 residues. CDR3 coding DNA: TGTGCCAGCAGCGTGGGAGGGGGCGGCTATGGCTACACCTTC. The encoded protein is CASSVGGGGYGYTF.